This T cell receptor beta chain is drawn from a study of spatial heterogeneity in lung cancer. The study's findings and limits: Expanded alpha and beta TCR counts within tumors tracked tumor mutation counts.

Time point: sample taken at primary tumor resection. This clonotype rates as medium-sized. Its antigen is unknown. In germline, CDR1 is MNHEY, CDR2 SVGEGT. V gave up 5 bases and J gave up 7 bases; unmatched junction bases: 10. The CDR3 is made up of 15 amino acids. TCRdb re-analysed the 5' RACE reads in MiXCR, keeping a single row per CDR3 protein. The data contain some 5,500 distinct CDR3 sequences, less than 9.5% of them singletons. The chain has TRBV6-2 or TRBV6-3 and TRBJ2-1, with 8 bases matching TRBD2. The sequenced sample was lung tumor tissue, obtained at surgery. The source of this sequence is a female donor with early-stage non-small cell lung cancer. The CDR3 DNA reads TGTGCCAGCAGTCCCCTGGCGGGGGGCCTTAATGAGCAGTTCTTC. The encoded protein is CASSPLAGGLNEQFF.